These T cell receptor beta chains were read from a single sample in a study of a mutant IDH1 vaccine in newly diagnosed glioma. Produced via immunoSEQ multiplex PCR; TCRdb's table is partial and in-frame only. This sample carries around 60,000 clones, around nine tenths of them seen once, and the ten largest clones take more than 1.5%. No cognate antigen is known for these TCRs. The specimen comprised PBMCs, sampled from a glioma patient whose treatment included an IDH1 peptide vaccine. The receptors come from a man in his forties or fifties with glioma. The CDR3 runs from the conserved cysteine through the conserved F or W. A D gene is named only where the DNA matches it firmly. Clone size is not always given. Where it is, it says once, few, many or a class for expanded clones.

D,size,V,J,DNA,CDR3
NA,NA,TRBV5-5,TRBJ1-1,TGTGCCAGCAGCTCGACAGTCACTGAAGCTTTCTTT,CASSSTVTEAFF
TRBD2,NA,TRBV9,TRBJ2-7,TGTGCCAGCAGCTATACTAGCGGGAGTTTCTACGAGCAGTACTTC,CASSYTSGSFYEQYF
TRBD1,NA,TRBV10-3,TRBJ1-2,TGTGCCACAGCCGGGACAGGGGACCAGGGTAACTATGGCTACACCTTC,CATAGTGDQGNYGYTF
TRBD1,NA,TRBV10-2,TRBJ2-5,TGCGCCACCTTGGGACAGCAACAAGAGACCCAGTACTTC,CATLGQQQETQYF
NA,NA,TRBV4-1,TRBJ1-3,TGCGCCAGCAGCCAAGATGCCTACCTGGGCTCTGGAAACACCATATATTTT,CASSQDAYLGSGNTIYF
NA,NA,TRBV6-1,TRBJ2-1,TGTGCCAGCACCTCGCACGGGGGCGGTGAGCAGTTCTTC,CASTSHGGGEQFF
NA,NA,TRBV5-1,TRBJ1-4,TGCGCCAGCAGCCCAGACCAATATGGCGAAAAACTGTTTTTT,CASSPDQYGEKLFF
NA,NA,TRBV6-1,TRBJ1-6,TGTGCCAGCAGTGGGCGGGGGGCAGTCCATAATTCACCCCTCCACTTT,CASSGRGAVHNSPLHF
NA,NA,TRBV7-9,TRBJ1-2,TGTGCCAGCAGCTCCTATTGGGCAGGCCAGCGGTATGGCTACACCTTC,CASSSYWAGQRYGYTF
TRBD1,NA,TRBV6-1,TRBJ2-1,TGTGCCAGCAGCCGCCAGGGGGAGCCCCAATATGAGCAGTTCTTC,CASSRQGEPQYEQFF
NA,NA,TRBV6-4,TRBJ2-1,TGTGCCAGCAGTGACACGGACGGCTCCTACAATGAGCAGTTCTTC,CASSDTDGSYNEQFF
NA,NA,TRBV11-2,TRBJ2-3,TGTGCCAGCAGCTTAGACCAGAGGACGACAGATACGCAGTATTTT,CASSLDQRTTDTQYF
NA,NA,TRBV7-6,TRBJ1-1,TGTGCCAGCAGCTTGGACAAGAACACTGAAGCTTTCTTT,CASSLDKNTEAFF
TRBD1,NA,TRBV30,TRBJ2-5,TGTGCCTGGAGTTTTAAGGGGGCGAGTTATGAGACCCAGTACTTC,CAWSFKGASYETQYF
TRBD1,NA,TRBV28,TRBJ2-5,TGTGCCAGCAGCCAACAGGGGGTTCGAGAGACCCAGTACTTC,CASSQQGVRETQYF
TRBD2,NA,TRBV5-1,TRBJ2-1,TGCGCCAGCAGCTTGGTAGCTAGCGGGGGGTACAATGAGCAGTTCTTC,CASSLVASGGYNEQFF
NA,NA,TRBV28,TRBJ2-5,TGTGCCAGCAGTCCTTACGGGACATTTGAAGAGACCCAGTACTTC,CASSPYGTFEETQYF
NA,NA,TRBV5-4,TRBJ2-5,TGTGCCAGCAGCCCTAAAACCCGGGGGCCCCAAGAGACCCAGTACTTC,CASSPKTRGPQETQYF
NA,NA,TRBV5-1,TRBJ2-3,TGCGCCAGCAGCTTGAGGTGGCGGGACACAGATACGCAGTATTTT,CASSLRWRDTDTQYF
NA,few,TRBV7-8,TRBJ2-1,TGTGCCAGCAGCTCGGGGACCACCTACAATGAGCAGTTCTTC,CASSSGTTYNEQFF
NA,NA,TRBV5-1,TRBJ2-3,TGCGCCAGCAGCTTGGCCACCGTAACAGATACGCAGTATTTT,CASSLATVTDTQYF
TRBD1,NA,TRBV2,TRBJ1-2,TGTGCCACCCGGGACAGGGGAAGGCTAGCCTATGGCTACACCTTC,CATRDRGRLAYGYTF
NA,NA,TRBV4-1,TRBJ1-4,TGCGCCAGCAGCCAAGATCTTGGGCCCCGGGGAGCAACTAATGAAAAACTGTTTTTT,CASSQDLGPRGATNEKLFF
TRBD1,once,TRBV6-6,TRBJ1-3,TGTGCCAGCAGCCCCCCGGGACAGCAGTCTGGAAACACCATATATTTT,CASSPPGQQSGNTIYF
NA,NA,TRBV5-4,TRBJ2-7,TGTGCCAGCAGCTCGAGCGGGCGGGGACTCTACGAGCAGTACTTC,CASSSSGRGLYEQYF
NA,NA,TRBV27,TRBJ1-5,TGTGCCAGCAGTTGGGGGATTCCTAGCTCGGGGCAGCCCCAGCATTTT,CASSWGIPSSGQPQHF
TRBD1,NA,TRBV19,TRBJ1-1,TGTGCCAGTAGTCCCGGGTCGGGACAGGGTTTCGGCACTGAAGCTTTCTTT,CASSPGSGQGFGTEAFF
TRBD1,NA,TRBV9,TRBJ1-4,TGTGCCAGCAGCGTAGATGGGACAGGGGGAGAAAAACTGTTTTTT,CASSVDGTGGEKLFF
TRBD2,NA,TRBV6-4,TRBJ2-1,TGTGCCAGCACCCCGGGAGGGGGGAGGAATGAGCAGTTCTTC,CASTPGGGRNEQFF
TRBD1,few,TRBV7-2,TRBJ2-2,TGTGCCAGCAGCTTCGACAGGGCCAGCGGGGAGCTGTTTTTT,CASSFDRASGELFF
TRBD1,NA,TRBV5-1,TRBJ2-1,TGCGCCAGCAGCTTGGAGGGACAGAACTACAATGAGCAGTTCTTC,CASSLEGQNYNEQFF
TRBD1,NA,TRBV6-1,TRBJ1-4,TGTGCCAGCACCCTAGGGGGCCCCTCTAATGAAAAACTGTTTTTT,CASTLGGPSNEKLFF
NA,NA,TRBV30,TRBJ2-5,TGTGCCAGGGGGAGGGAGACCCAGTACTTC,CARGRETQYF
NA,NA,TRBV7-2,TRBJ1-1,TGTGCCAGCAGCTTGGCGGGGTCGAACACTGAAGCTTTCTTT,CASSLAGSNTEAFF
NA,once,TRBV9,TRBJ1-3,TGTGCCAGCAGTCGACAGGATTCTGGAAACACCATATATTTT,CASSRQDSGNTIYF
NA,NA,TRBV14,TRBJ1-3,TGTGCCAGCAGCCAAGAAGGCTACGGCTCTGGAAACACCATATATTTT,CASSQEGYGSGNTIYF
NA,NA,TRBV5-4,TRBJ1-2,TGTGCCAGCAGCGATTCGGGCCGCGCCGGGGGGGGCTACACCTTC,CASSDSGRAGGGYTF
NA,NA,TRBV6-6,TRBJ1-6,TGTGCCAGCAGTTACTCGCAGGAAAATTCACCCCTCCACTTT,CASSYSQENSPLHF
TRBD1,NA,TRBV6-1,TRBJ2-2,TGTGCCAGCAGCCGGGACAGGGAAACCGGGGAGCTGTTTTTT,CASSRDRETGELFF
TRBD2,NA,TRBV5-1,TRBJ2-5,TGCGCCAGCAGCTTGGAAAAGGGACTAGCGGGGGGGCTCAGAGAGACCCAGTACTTC,CASSLEKGLAGGLRETQYF